This is a list of T cell receptor beta chains from one sample in a study of response to subunit inactivated influenza vaccine. In TCRdb, the RT-PCR reads were re-called with MiXCR into one record per CDR3 protein. The table records 500,000 or so distinct CDR3 sequences, approximately 15% of them present only once. Source: CD4+ T cells sorted from PBMCs, taken less than 30 months after vaccination. These receptors were obtained from a man aged 50-75 years who received an inactivated influenza vaccine. Each CDR3 is given with its conserved first and last residue. The D gene is left open where the match is weak. Clone sizes are given selectively: once, few, many, or a class where the clone is expanded.

. | TRBJ2-7 | TRBV29-1 | 13 | few | CSVMTGSTSEQYF | TGCAGCGTTATGACAGGCTCGACGTCCGAGCAGTACTTC
. | TRBJ2-3 | TRBV2 | 13 | . | CASRSPGPMSQYF | TGTGCCAGCAGATCACCGGGACCCATGTCCCAGTATTTT
TRBD2 | TRBJ2-3 | TRBV29-1 | 13 | few | CSGQLAGGDTQYF | TGCAGCGGCCAACTAGCGGGGGGGGATACGCAGTATTTT
TRBD2 | TRBJ2-1 | TRBV5-1 | 15 | many | CASSRPSGSLNEQFF | TGCGCCAGCAGCAGACCTAGCGGGAGTCTGAATGAGCAGTTCTTC
. | TRBJ2-7 | TRBV3-1 | 13 | . | CASSPRDSDEQYF | TGTGCCAGCAGCCCCCGGGACTCCGACGAGCAGTACTTC
. | TRBJ1-2 | TRBV2 | 12 | few | CARAPNSYGYTF | TGTGCCAGAGCCCCAAACAGTTATGGCTACACCTTC
TRBD1 | TRBJ2-2 | TRBV5-1 | 16 | . | CASRPKDREETGELFF | TGCGCCAGCAGACCCAAGGACAGGGAGGAGACCGGGGAGCTGTTTTTT
TRBD1 | TRBJ2-3 | TRBV11-1 | 18 | few | CASSPRRPGQFSTDTQYF | TGTGCCAGCAGCCCTAGGAGGCCGGGACAGTTTAGCACAGATACGCAGTATTTT
. | TRBJ1-5 | TRBV20-1 | 16 | few | CSASSGAGASNQPQHF | TGCAGTGCTAGTAGTGGTGCCGGGGCCAGCAATCAGCCCCAGCATTTT
. | TRBJ1-2 | TRBV7-2 | 14 | . | CASSPGSLNYGYTF | TGTGCCAGCAGCCCCGGGAGTCTCAACTATGGCTACACCTTC
. | TRBJ1-5 | TRBV6-2/TRBV6-3 | 12 | . | CASSYSAQPQHF | TGTGCCAGCAGTTACTCGGCTCAGCCCCAGCATTTT
. | TRBJ2-1 | TRBV7-4 | 16 | . | CASSLVPWLSNNEQFF | TGTGCCAGCAGCTTAGTTCCGTGGTTGTCTAACAATGAGCAGTTCTTC
. | TRBJ2-2 | TRBV7-2 | 14 | few | CASSFISGTGELFF | TGTGCCAGCAGCTTTATTAGCGGAACCGGGGAGCTGTTTTTT
TRBD1 | TRBJ1-1 | TRBV5-1 | 16 | few | CASSLLGQGMDTEAFF | TGCGCCAGCAGCCTCCTCGGACAGGGGATGGACACTGAAGCTTTCTTT
TRBD2 | TRBJ2-3 | TRBV11-2 | 16 | . | CASSLVGGAGTDTQYF | TGTGCCAGCAGCTTAGTCGGGGGGGCGGGAACAGATACGCAGTATTTT
TRBD1 | TRBJ1-3 | TRBV12-3/TRBV12-4 | 15 | . | CASRTGSSTGNTIYF | TGTGCCAGCAGGACAGGGTCGAGTACTGGAAACACCATATATTTT
. | TRBJ2-5 | TRBV4-1 | 14 | . | CASSQAGGGGTQYF | TGCGCCAGCAGCCAAGCCGGGGGCGGAGGGACCCAGTACTTC
TRBD2 | TRBJ2-7 | TRBV4-3 | 15 | many | CASSQRPSGSYEQYF | TGCGCCAGCAGCCAACGGCCTAGCGGGAGCTACGAGCAGTACTTC
. | TRBJ2-7 | TRBV7-9 | 13 | many | CASNRHGTYEQYF | TGTGCCAGCAACCGACACGGAACCTACGAGCAGTACTTC
. | TRBJ2-3 | TRBV7-2 | 15 | . | CASSFSGGRRDTQYF | TGTGCCAGCAGCTTTTCGGGGGGCCGTAGAGATACGCAGTATTTT
. | TRBJ1-1 | TRBV2 | 14 | few | CASSEAGGAAEAFF | TGTGCCAGCAGTGAAGCTGGGGGGGCGGCTGAAGCTTTCTTT
. | TRBJ2-5 | TRBV18 | 14 | few | CASSPPWGQETQYF | TGTGCCAGCTCACCACCCTGGGGTCAAGAGACCCAGTACTTC
. | TRBJ2-1 | TRBV27 | 15 | few | CTSSSLCGGYNEQFF | TGCACCAGCAGTTCATTGTGCGGAGGGTACAATGAGCAGTTCTTC
TRBD2 | TRBJ2-5 | TRBV6-1 | 14 | . | CASSGRLALETQYF | TGTGCCAGCAGTGGCCGACTAGCGTTGGAGACCCAGTACTTC
. | TRBJ1-4 | TRBV12-3/TRBV12-4 | 17 | few | CASSFIATDTTNEKLFF | TGTGCCAGCAGTTTCATAGCGACCGACACAACTAATGAAAAACTGTTTTTT
TRBD1 | TRBJ2-4 | TRBV4-3 | 15 | . | CASSQLTGAKNIQYF | TGCGCCAGCAGCCAATTGACAGGGGCCAAAAACATTCAGTACTTC
. | TRBJ2-5 | TRBV29-1 | 13 | . | CSVDRGNQETQYF | TGCAGCGTTGATCGAGGGAACCAAGAGACCCAGTACTTC
TRBD1 | TRBJ2-7 | TRBV6-2/TRBV6-3 | 14 | few | CASNDRGPSYEQYF | TGTGCCAGCAACGACAGGGGGCCCTCCTACGAGCAGTACTTC
TRBD2 | TRBJ2-1 | TRBV3-1 | 16 | few | CASSPLSGGAWNEQFF | TGTGCCAGCAGCCCCCTCAGCGGGGGGGCCTGGAATGAGCAGTTCTTC
TRBD1 | TRBJ1-1 | TRBV15 | 15 | . | CATSRDGTGLDGAFF | TGTGCCACCAGCAGAGATGGGACAGGGCTAGACGGAGCTTTCTTT
TRBD2 | TRBJ2-2 | TRBV29-1 | 16 | . | CSVEGRLAGYTGELFF | TGCAGCGTTGAAGGGAGACTAGCGGGTTACACCGGGGAGCTGTTTTTT
TRBD1 | TRBJ2-7 | TRBV25-1 | 14 | . | CASSGYRGLAEQYF | TGTGCCAGCAGTGGGTACAGGGGCCTGGCCGAGCAGTACTTC
. | TRBJ2-1 | TRBV20-1 | 13 | few | CSAPGYSSGEQFF | TGCAGTGCTCCCGGGTACTCCTCGGGTGAGCAGTTCTTC
TRBD1 | TRBJ2-7 | TRBV4-1 | 16 | . | CASSPGHRTGGYEQYF | TGCGCCAGCAGCCCCGGTCATAGGACAGGGGGCTACGAGCAGTACTTC
. | TRBJ2-2 | TRBV9 | 15 | few | CASSPTWPDTGELFF | TGTGCCAGCAGCCCCACGTGGCCGGACACCGGGGAGCTGTTTTTT
TRBD1 | TRBJ1-1 | TRBV6-5 | 13 | many | CASHGTGRTEAFF | TGTGCCAGTCACGGGACAGGTCGGACTGAAGCTTTCTTT
. | TRBJ1-3 | TRBV18 | 13 | . | CASSPLAGNTIYF | TGTGCCAGCTCACCCCTGGCGGGAAACACCATATATTTT
TRBD1 | TRBJ1-2 | TRBV18 | 14 | . | CASSPPADRDGYTF | TGTGCCAGCTCACCACCCGCCGACAGGGATGGCTACACCTTC
. | TRBJ2-3 | TRBV5-5 | 12 | many | CASSLRSDTQYF | TGTGCCAGCAGCTTGCGGTCAGATACGCAGTATTTT
. | TRBJ2-1 | TRBV12-3/TRBV12-4 | 12 | many | CASGQIYNEQFF | TGTGCCAGCGGACAGATTTACAATGAGCAGTTCTTC
TRBD1 | TRBJ1-4 | TRBV6-5 | 15 | . | CASSYSGQGNEKLFF | TGTGCCAGCAGTTACTCCGGACAGGGAAACGAAAAACTGTTTTTT
. | TRBJ2-5 | TRBV5-1 | 12 | many | CASSWDQETQYF | TGCGCCAGCAGCTGGGACCAAGAGACCCAGTACTTC
TRBD1 | TRBJ2-5 | TRBV12-3/TRBV12-4 | 15 | . | CASSSSSGQGPTQYF | TGTGCCAGCAGTTCCTCGTCGGGACAGGGGCCAACCCAGTACTTC
TRBD2 | TRBJ2-5 | TRBV29-1 | 16 | few | CSVGGLAGAEGETQYF | TGCAGCGTTGGAGGACTAGCGGGGGCCGAGGGAGAGACCCAGTACTTC
. | TRBJ2-2 | TRBV6-1 | 13 | few | CASSEVVTGELFF | TGTGCCAGCAGTGAAGTTGTCACCGGGGAGCTGTTTTTT
. | TRBJ2-3 | TRBV11-3 | 14 | few | CASSLDGYTDTQYF | TGTGCCAGCAGCTTAGACGGCTACACAGATACGCAGTATTTT
TRBD2 | TRBJ2-2 | TRBV25-1 | 18 | many | CASSAPSGSPANTGELFF | TGTGCCAGCAGTGCACCTAGCGGGAGCCCGGCGAACACCGGGGAGCTGTTTTTT
. | TRBJ1-5 | TRBV10-3 | 15 | many | CAISESSGSNQPQHF | TGTGCCATCAGTGAGTCCTCCGGTAGCAATCAGCCCCAGCATTTT
. | TRBJ2-3 | TRBV20-1 | 16 | . | CSARPNRDSSTDTQYF | TGCAGTGCTAGACCCAACCGGGACTCTAGCACAGATACGCAGTATTTT
TRBD2 | TRBJ2-1 | TRBV29-1 | 22 | few | CSVFWTVGTSSGRAEGVNEQFF | TGCAGCGTGTTCTGGACGGTAGGGACTTCTAGCGGGAGGGCCGAAGGGGTCAATGAGCAGTTCTTC
. | TRBJ1-1 | TRBV21-1 | 15 | . | CASSKKGTVNTEAFF | TGTGCCAGCAGCAAAAAAGGGACAGTGAACACTGAAGCTTTCTTT
. | TRBJ1-3 | TRBV20-1 | 13 | . | CSARQDSGNTIYF | TGCAGTGCTAGACAGGACTCTGGAAACACCATATATTTT
TRBD2 | TRBJ2-7 | TRBV20-1 | 13 | few | CSAVTSGAYEQYF | TGCAGTGCCGTGACTAGCGGGGCCTACGAGCAGTACTTC
. | TRBJ2-7 | TRBV29-1 | 13 | . | CSVREGGNYEQYF | TGCAGCGTTCGAGAGGGGGGAAACTACGAGCAGTACTTC